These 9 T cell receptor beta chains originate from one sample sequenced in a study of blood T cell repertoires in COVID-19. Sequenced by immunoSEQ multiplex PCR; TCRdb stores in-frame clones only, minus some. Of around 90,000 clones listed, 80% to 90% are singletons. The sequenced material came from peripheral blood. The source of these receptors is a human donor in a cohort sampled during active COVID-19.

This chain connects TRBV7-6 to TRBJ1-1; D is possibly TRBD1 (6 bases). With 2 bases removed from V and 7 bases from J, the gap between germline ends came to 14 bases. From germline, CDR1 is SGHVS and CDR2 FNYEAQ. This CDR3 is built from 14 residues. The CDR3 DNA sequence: TGTGCCAGCAGCTTAATTGGGACACGAGATGAAGCTTTCTTT. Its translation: CASSLIGTRDEAFF.

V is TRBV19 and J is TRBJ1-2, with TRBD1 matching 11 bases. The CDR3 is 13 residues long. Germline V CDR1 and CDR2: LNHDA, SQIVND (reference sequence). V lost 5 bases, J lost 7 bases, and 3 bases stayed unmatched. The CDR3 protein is CASSAGTGGGYTF. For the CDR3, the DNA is TGTGCCAGTAGTGCCGGGACAGGGGGTGGCTACACCTTC.

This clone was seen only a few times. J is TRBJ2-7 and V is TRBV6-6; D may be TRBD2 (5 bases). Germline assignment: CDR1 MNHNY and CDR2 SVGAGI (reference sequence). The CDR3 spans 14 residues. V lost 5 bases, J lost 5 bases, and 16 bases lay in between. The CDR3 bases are TGTGCCAGCAGTCAGACCGGGAAGGAGGACGAGCAGTACTTC. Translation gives CASSQTGKEDEQYF.

CDR3 in amino acids: CASSPDLRADTQYF. CDR3 bases: TGTGCCAGCAGCCCGGACCTCAGGGCGGATACGCAGTATTTT. The rearrangement uses TRBV3-1 (or the pseudogene TRBV3-2) and TRBJ2-3, with a possible D match to TRBD1 (5 bases). The germline gives CDR1 LGHDT, CDR2 YNNKEL (reference sequence). V was shortened by 4 bases and J by 6 bases, with 14 bases between the two germline ends. CDR3 length: 14 amino acids.

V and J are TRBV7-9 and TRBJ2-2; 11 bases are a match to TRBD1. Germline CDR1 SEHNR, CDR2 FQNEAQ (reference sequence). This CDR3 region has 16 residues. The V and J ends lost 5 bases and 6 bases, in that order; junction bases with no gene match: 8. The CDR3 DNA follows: TGTGCCAGCAGCCCCCGGGACAGGGGGGGATCCGGGGAGCTGTTTTTT. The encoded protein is CASSPRDRGGSGELFF.

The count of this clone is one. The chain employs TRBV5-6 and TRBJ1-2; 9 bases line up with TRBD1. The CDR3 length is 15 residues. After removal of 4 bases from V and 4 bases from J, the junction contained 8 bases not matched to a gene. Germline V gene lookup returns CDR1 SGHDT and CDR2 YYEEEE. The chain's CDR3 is CASSPVTGGGYGYTF. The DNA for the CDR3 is TGTGCCAGCAGCCCGGTAACAGGGGGCGGCTATGGCTACACCTTC.

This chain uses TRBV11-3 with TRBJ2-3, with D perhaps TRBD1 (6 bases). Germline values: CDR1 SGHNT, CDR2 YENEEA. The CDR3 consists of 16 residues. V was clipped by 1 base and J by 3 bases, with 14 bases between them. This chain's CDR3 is CASSLGSRTETDTQYF. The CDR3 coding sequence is TGTGCCAGCAGCTTAGGGTCTAGGACAGAGACAGATACGCAGTATTTT.

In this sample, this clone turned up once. The CDR3 nucleotides read TGTGCCAGCAGCCCACAGGGGGCGCGGTATACTGAAGCTTTCTTT. This gives the protein CASSPQGARYTEAFF. The chain is built from TRBV7-9 and TRBJ1-1, with 9 nucleotides matching TRBD1. The germline gives CDR1 SEHNR, CDR2 FQNEAQ (reference sequence). The CDR3 is 15 residues long. Trimming cost V 5 bases and J 5 bases; bases outside gene matches: 9.

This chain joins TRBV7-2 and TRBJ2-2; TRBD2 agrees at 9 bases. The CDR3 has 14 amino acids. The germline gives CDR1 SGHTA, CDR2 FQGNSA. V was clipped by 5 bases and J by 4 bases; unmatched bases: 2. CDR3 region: CASSPAGGTGELFF. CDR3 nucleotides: TGTGCCAGCAGCCCAGCGGGGGGCACCGGGGAGCTGTTTTTT.